What follows is one T cell receptor beta chain and its context. This sample was taken from a study of blood T cell repertoires in COVID-19. The wider study: Spain, Italy and the United States supplied samples that represented acute and convalescent COVID-19. T cells, B-cell-depleted T cells, or PBMCs supplied cDNA or gDNA.

In the original analysis: From reference gene primer amplification, estimates of nucleated cell counts were derived. The method was immunoSEQ multiplex PCR; TCRdb's version includes in-frame clones alone and lacks a portion of them. V and J calls and clone size follow that table, whereas D and trimming were derived from the DNA. In the table there are about 28,000 clones, approximately 90% of which are singletons. CDR3 size: 13 residues. From germline, CDR1 is MRHNA and CDR2 SNTAGT. V was trimmed by 6 bases and J by 5 bases, leaving 10 bases between them. Sequencing used peripheral blood. This TCR came from a man between 60 and 75 years old with active COVID-19. This sequence joins TRBV6-4 and TRBJ2-2; TRBD2 might be the D (5 bases). The CDR3 is CASSEGNTGELFF. The CDR3 DNA follows: TGTGCCAGCAGCGAGGGAAATACCGGGGAGCTGTTTTTT.